The T cell receptor beta chain under discussion was sequenced for a study of T cell responses to AZD1222 COVID-19 vaccine. This clone was counted once. The CDR3 has 15 amino acids. Germline V lookup: CDR1 DFQATT, CDR2 SNEGSKA (reference sequence). Trimming left V 3 bases short and J 2 bases short, with 17 bases between. Clones were sequenced by immunoSEQ multiplex PCR, and TCRdb holds only the in-frame ones, with some missing. The profile shows over 110,000 clones, 90% to 95% of them singletons. The TCR was taken from an adult in good health. Sequences were derived from peripheral blood, sampled on day 0 of AZD1222 vaccination. The chain employs TRBV20-1 and TRBJ2-7; D unclear. CDR3 residues: CSASRQLGGTYEQYF. CDR3 DNA: TGCAGTGCTAGTCGGCAGCTGGGCGGCACCTACGAGCAGTACTTC.